Each of the 12 T cell receptor beta chains below was sequenced from the same sample in a study of CD8 T cells in Susac syndrome (dated by TCRdb to between 2019 and 2020). The library was built by means of the immunoSEQ multiplex PCR assay. RNA was extracted using the RNeasy kit, and roughly 0.5 to 1 ug of the RNA was reverse transcribed with random hexamers. TCRdb reworked the public reads: Q25 trimming with fastp, MiXCR clone assembly, productive beta chains retained. One record per CDR3 amino acid sequence lists the most common genes and DNA. The sample table records 100,000 or so distinct CDR3 sequences; around 96% of these occur just once. The ten largest clones represent around 0.3% of the sample. Sample: CD8+ T cells from PBMCs. The receptors stem from a human donor with Susac syndrome.

The V gene is TRBV10-2, the J gene TRBJ2-7; D gene ambiguous. The CDR3 contains 15 residues. Germline lookup yields CDR1 WSHSY and CDR2 SAAADI. Trimming removed 2 bases from V and 4 bases from J, with 15 bases in between. The CDR3 DNA is TGCGCCAGCAGTGAGGACTCCAGCCCAAGATACGAGCAGTACTTC. Its translation is CASSEDSSPRYEQYF.

The sample holds one count of this clonotype. The rearrangement joins TRBV9 to TRBJ1-1, with D tentatively TRBD1 (6 bases). The length of the CDR3 is 15 residues. Germline CDR1 is SGDLS and CDR2 is YYNGEE. The V and J ends lost 4 bases and 0 bases respectively, with 13 bases between them. The CDR3 DNA follows: TGTGCCAGCAGCCCCCGCGGACAGTTGAACACTGAAGCTTTCTTT. Its translation is CASSPRGQLNTEAFF. Together with reference TRBV9 and TRBJ1-1, the CDR3 gives the full variable domain: DSGVTQTPKHLITATGQRVTLRCSPRSGDLSVYWYQQSLDQGLQFLIQYYNGEERAKGNILERFSAQQFPDLHSELNLSSLELGDSALYFCASSPRGQLNTEAFFGQGTRLTVV.

Note on this clonotype: The CDR3 end shows no conserved phenylalanine or tryptophan, and so a read error is likely. V gene TRBV13 combines with J gene TRBJ2-5; unclear D gene. Germline V gene lookup returns CDR1 PRHDT and CDR2 FYEKMQ (reference sequence). Deletions cut 5 bases from V and 5 bases from J, with 9 bases between. The CDR3 is 12 residues long. CDR3 in amino acids: CASSRRWETQYI. In nucleotides, the CDR3 is TGTGCCAGCAGCCGCAGATGGGAGACCCAGTACATA.

The J gene is TRBJ2-5, the V gene TRBV12-5; 8 bases match TRBD2. The CDR3 is 14 amino acids. V lost 6 bases, J lost 2 bases, and 5 bases stayed unmatched. Germline loops: CDR1 LGHNT, CDR2 FRNRAP. This chain's CDR3 is CASGMTGGQETQYF. CDR3 nucleotides: TGTGCTAGTGGCATGACGGGGGGGCAAGAGACCCAGTACTTC.

The count of this clonotype is one. The chain uses TRBV5-1 and TRBJ1-1, with 7 bases aligning to TRBD1. Looked up from germline, CDR1 is SGHRS and CDR2 is YFSETQ. This CDR3 comprises 14 residues. V lost 3 bases, J lost 6 bases, and 8 bases stayed unmatched. The CDR3 DNA sequence: TGCGCCAGCAGCTGGGGACAGCCAGGGCCTGAAGCTTTCTTT. This encodes CASSWGQPGPEAFF.

The chain combines TRBV23-1 with TRBJ1-2; D may be TRBD1 (6 bases). TRBV23-1 qualifies as an ORF whose function is uncertain. V lost 0 bases and J lost 3, with 14 bases in between. This CDR3 spans 16 amino acids. The CDR3 nucleotides read TGCGCCAGCAGTCAATCACGTCCGCGGACAGACTATGGCTACACCTTC. Translating it yields CASSQSRPRTDYGYTF.

The V gene is TRBV29-1, the J gene TRBJ2-3; 7 bases map to TRBD1. V was clipped by 8 bases and J by 4 bases; unmatched bases: 3. The CDR3 sequence is 11 residues long. CDR1 is SQVTM, CDR2 ANQGSEA, per germline. CDR3 sequence: CSYRGADTQYF. The CDR3 coding sequence is TGCAGCTACAGGGGAGCAGATACGCAGTATTTT.

The J gene is TRBJ1-1, the V gene TRBV6-5; D is unresolved. The V end was cut by 2 bases, the J end by 10 bases, with 14 bases between. Germline CDR1 reads MNHEY; CDR2 reads SVGAGI. There are 13 residues in the CDR3. CDR3 sequence reads: CASSYGQKFRAFF. In DNA, the CDR3 is TGTGCCAGCAGTTACGGGCAGAAGTTTCGAGCTTTCTTT.

The CDR3 region is CSARESEREVYEQYF. The CDR3 nucleotides are TGCAGTGCTAGAGAGTCGGAGCGGGAGGTCTACGAGCAGTACTTC. The chain joins TRBV20-1 to TRBJ2-7; 9 bases map to TRBD2. In germline, CDR1 is DFQATT, CDR2 SNEGSKA (reference sequence). This CDR3 is 15 amino acids long. With 0 bases clipped from V and 3 bases from J, the junction kept 6 bases outside the gene matches.

CDR3 residues: CASSLRSRDDPTVNEQYF. The CDR3, as DNA: TGCGCCAGCAGCTTGAGGTCAAGAGACGACCCCACAGTCAACGAGCAGTACTTC. V usage is TRBV5-1 and J usage is TRBJ2-7; D unresolved. Germline V gene lookup returns CDR1 SGHRS and CDR2 YFSETQ. The ends were cut back, 1 base at V and 5 bases at J, with 25 bases in the middle. This CDR3 has 18 amino acids.

This clonotype showed up just once. This chain joins TRBV29-1 and TRBJ2-7, with TRBD2 identical over 11 bases. CDR1 SQVTM and CDR2 ANQGSEA come from the germline V gene. The CDR3 is made up of 15 amino acids. Germline trimming cut 4 bases from V and 2 bases from J; bases unmatched to any gene: 7. CDR3 residues: CSVGGTSGATYEQYF. CDR3 coding DNA: TGCAGCGTTGGGGGGACTAGCGGAGCTACCTACGAGCAGTACTTC.

The chain combines TRBV12-3 or TRBV12-4 with TRBJ2-5; 7 bases are shared with TRBD1. The CDR3 has 14 amino acids. V trimming: 3 bases; J trimming: 3 bases; junction bases outside the gene matches: 4. CDR3 region: CASSFRQGEETQYF. In DNA form, the CDR3 reads TGTGCCAGCAGTTTCCGTCAGGGGGAAGAGACCCAGTACTTC.